This TCR beta chain appears in the sequencing data of a study of CD8 T cells in Susac syndrome. Germline lookup yields CDR1 GTSNPN and CDR2 SVGIG (reference sequence). V gave up 0 bases and J gave up 14 bases, with 14 bases separating them. The CDR3 consists of 13 residues. It was with random hexamers that about 0.45 to 1 ug RNA was reverse transcribed. From the immunoSEQ multiplex PCR reads, TCRdb called clonotypes with MiXCR, one entry per CDR3 protein. The repertoire includes about 140,000 distinct CDR3 sequences, around 96% of them detected once, and approximately 0.11% sits in the top ten. This receptor was obtained from a human donor with multiple sclerosis. Sequenced: CD4+ T cells from PBMCs. V gene TRBV30 combines with J gene TRBJ1-6; D is ambiguous. Here the CDR3 DNA reads TGTGCCTGGAGTGTATTACCTGCCCCAACCCTCCACTTT. It translates to CAWSVLPAPTLHF.